This T cell receptor (beta chain) was captured in a study of T-cell memory formation after mild COVID-19. Study information: For the most part, TCR clusters were specific to one donor.

TCRdb called the 5' RACE reads again in MiXCR, with one record for every CDR3 protein. The sample includes about 340,000 distinct CDR3 sequences, approximately 15% of them seen just once. The material sequenced was PBMCs or a T cell subset sorted from them (not recorded which). The sequence came from a man between 18 and 29 years old who had mild COVID-19 (a few samples of this study predate the infection). Cell type and time point are not known.

The DNA of the CDR3 is TGCGCCAGCAGCCAAGACAGGGAACGGGACGAGCAGTACTTC. It translates to CASSQDRERDEQYF. The chain combines TRBV5-1 with TRBJ2-7, with 7 bases identical to TRBD1. V gave up 4 bases and J gave up 5 bases; unmatched junction bases: 9. The CDR3 extends over 14 amino acids. Germline V gene data show CDR1 as SGHRS and CDR2 as YFSETQ. Combining the CDR3 with reference TRBV5-1 and TRBJ2-7 gives the whole variable domain KAGVTQTPRYLIKTRGQQVTLSCSPISGHRSVSWYQQTPGQGLQFLFEYFSETQRNKGNFPGRFSGRQFSNSRSEMNVSTLELGDSALYLCASSQDRERDEQYFGPGTRLTVT.